This T cell receptor beta chain was sequenced in a study of control samples from healthy donors and cancer patients (dated by TCRdb to 2018 to 2020). Libraries were made using the immunoSEQ multiplex PCR assay. TCRdb took this table from immuneACCESS and kept in-frame rearrangements with V and J called. Such tables lack part of the clones; where checked against another copy, unresolved V genes explain under half of the gap, and the rest is unexplained. The sample includes about 140,000 clones, with around 85% observed a single time. The top ten hold just over 8.5% of the sample. Concerning this clone itself: No antigen is known for it. No much larger clonotype is one base removed from it; base qualities were not supplied.

From the germline V gene, CDR1 is ENHRY and CDR2 is SYGVKD. The CDR3 spans 16 residues, from the cysteine through the phenylalanine. Only the CDR3 part of the read is kept: 48 bases, read in frame from the first base. The V and J ends are trimmed by 5 bases and 1 base, leaving 15 bases between them. Sequencing was done on a sample of blood. The clonotype was recovered from a woman aged 25 to 39 in good health. The sequence is built from TRBV10-3 and TRBJ1-3, and possibly TRBD1, on 5 matching bases. The CDR3 region: CAISSGPGRSGNTIYF. The nucleotide sequence is TGTGCCATCAGTTCAGGGCCCGGGCGATCTGGAAACACCATATATTTT.